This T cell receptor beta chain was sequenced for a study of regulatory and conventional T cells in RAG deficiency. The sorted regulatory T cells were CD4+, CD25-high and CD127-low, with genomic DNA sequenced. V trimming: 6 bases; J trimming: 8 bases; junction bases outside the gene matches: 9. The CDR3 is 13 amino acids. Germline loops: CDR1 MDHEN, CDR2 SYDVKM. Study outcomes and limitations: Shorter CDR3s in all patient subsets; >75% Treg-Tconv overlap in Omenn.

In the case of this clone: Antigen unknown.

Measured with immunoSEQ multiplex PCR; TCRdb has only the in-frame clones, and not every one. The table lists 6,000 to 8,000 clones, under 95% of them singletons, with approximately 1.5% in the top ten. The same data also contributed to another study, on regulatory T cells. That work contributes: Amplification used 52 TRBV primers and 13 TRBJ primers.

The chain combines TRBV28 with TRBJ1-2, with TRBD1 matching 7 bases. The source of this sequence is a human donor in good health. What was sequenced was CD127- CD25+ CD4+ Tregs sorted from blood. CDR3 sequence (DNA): TGTGCCAGCAGATTGACAGGGCTGGTAGGCTACACCTTC. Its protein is CASRLTGLVGYTF.